The 26 T cell receptor beta chains presented below share a single source sample, sequenced in a study of control samples from healthy donors and cancer patients. Assay used: immunoSEQ multiplex PCR; TCRdb lists only in-frame clones, some missing. Of 75,000 to 95,000 clones detected, about 88% appear once; the ten largest clones hold roughly 39%. Sequencing input: PBMCs. The receptors originated from a man aged 70-80 years with lung cancer.

This chain uses TRBV3-1 (or the pseudogene TRBV3-2) with TRBJ2-1; D ambiguous. Germline V gene lookup returns CDR1 LGHDT and CDR2 YNNKEL (reference sequence). CDR3 length equals 15 residues. Trimming left V 3 bases short and J 0 bases short, with 9 bases between. The CDR3: CASSHGSISYNEQFF. The CDR3 DNA follows: TGTGCCAGCAGCCACGGGTCGATCTCCTACAATGAGCAGTTCTTC.

This chain joins TRBV27 and TRBJ1-5; unclear D gene. The CDR3 sequence is 16 residues long. Trimming took off 6 bases at V and 0 bases at J, with 15 bases between the two ends. Per the germline V gene, CDR1 is MNHEY and CDR2 is SMNVEV (reference sequence). This CDR3 reads CASSYLGGASNQPQHF. CDR3 nucleotides: TGTGCCAGCAGCTATCTTGGAGGCGCTAGCAATCAGCCCCAGCATTTT.

This clone came up a few times. The rearrangement uses TRBV11-2 and TRBJ1-4; tentative D call: TRBD1 (5 bases). Germline values: CDR1 SGHAT, CDR2 FQNNGV. Trimming took 5 bases from V and 4 from J, leaving 14 bases between them. CDR3 length: 15 residues. The CDR3 is CASSPRGNLNEKLFF. In DNA form, the CDR3 reads TGTGCCAGCAGCCCCCGGGGGAATCTTAATGAAAAACTGTTTTTT.

This clone came up a few times. The rearrangement uses TRBV6-6 and TRBJ1-3, with 7 bases lining up with TRBD1. CDR1 and CDR2 from the germline V gene are MNHNY and SVGAGI (reference sequence). The length of the CDR3 is 14 residues. The J segment lost 2 bases and the V segment lost 6 bases, leaving 4 bases of the junction unmatched. The CDR3 DNA follows: TGTGCCAGCAGCTCCGGGACAGCTGGAAACACCATATATTTT. It translates to CASSSGTAGNTIYF.

The chain joins TRBV14 to TRBJ1-4; D is ambiguous. The CDR3 runs to 13 residues. The germline V gene encodes CDR1 SGHDN and CDR2 FVKESK. V lost 0 bases and J lost 8, with 7 bases in between. In DNA, the CDR3 is TGTGCCAGCAGCCAAGAGTTAGGGGAAAAACTGTTTTTT. Protein sequence: CASSQELGEKLFF.

V gene TRBV5-1 combines with J gene TRBJ1-5; D is unclear. V lost 4 bases to trimming and J lost 2 bases, with 13 bases between them. CDR3 length: 15 amino acids. Germline V gives CDR1 SGHRS, CDR2 YFSETQ. The CDR3 bases are TGCGCCAGCAGCCCGGGAGGACGGGGCAATCAGCCCCAGCATTTT. As protein: CASSPGGRGNQPQHF.

The J gene is TRBJ2-7, the V gene TRBV19, with D tentatively TRBD1 (6 bases). CDR1 is LNHDA and CDR2 is SQIVND in the germline V gene (reference sequence). V lost 4 bases and J 3 bases, leaving 16 bases between the germline ends. The CDR3 has 15 residues. The chain's CDR3 is CASSTTGSLIYEQYF. CDR3 in DNA: TGTGCCAGTAGTACCACAGGGTCTCTAATCTACGAGCAGTACTTC. The full variable domain, rest sourced from reference TRBV19 and TRBJ2-7, is DGGITQSPKYLFRKEGQNVTLSCEQNLNHDAMYWYRQDPGQGLRLIYYSQIVNDFQKGDIAEGYSVSREKKESFPLTVTSAQKNPTAFYLCASSTTGSLIYEQYFGPGTRLTVT.

Only one count was recorded for this clone. The gene calls are TRBV4-1 and TRBJ1-2, with D perhaps matching TRBD1 (6 bases). CDR1 is MGHRA and CDR2 is YSYEKL in the germline V gene. Trimming removed 4 bases at V and 2 bases at J, with 8 bases between. This CDR3 region has 13 residues. As DNA, the CDR3 is TGCGCCAGCAGCCCTGGGACAAACTATGGCTACACCTTC. This sequence encodes CASSPGTNYGYTF.

The J gene is TRBJ1-2, the V gene TRBV27; TRBD1 is a possible D gene (5 bases). This CDR3 contains 15 residues. CDR1 is MNHEY and CDR2 is SMNVEV in the germline V gene (reference sequence). Deletions cut 7 bases from V and 3 bases from J, with 18 bases between. CDR3 DNA: TGTGCCAGCACCCAAATGACGGGGCTGGACTATGGCTACACCTTC. Translated, it gives CASTQMTGLDYGYTF.

The chain joins TRBV5-4 to TRBJ2-7, with D maybe TRBD2 (5 bases). Between the trimmed V and J ends, which lost 4 bases and 4 bases, there was a span of 12 bases. Germline values: CDR1 SGHNT, CDR2 YYREEE (reference sequence). CDR3 length equals 13 residues. CDR3 loop: CASSTGLFYEQYF. The CDR3 coding sequence is TGTGCCAGCAGCACCGGACTTTTTTACGAGCAGTACTTC.

The chain carries TRBV18 and TRBJ1-3, with 9 bases fitting TRBD1. This CDR3 contains 16 residues. Trimming at V came to 6 bases and at J to 2 bases, leaving 8 bases not matched to a gene. The germline V gene encodes CDR1 KGHSH and CDR2 LQKENI. This CDR3 reads CASSNKQGATGNTIYF. CDR3 nucleotide sequence: TGTGCCAGCTCGAACAAACAGGGGGCTACTGGAAACACCATATATTTT.

This clone was counted once. V gene TRBV18 combines with J gene TRBJ1-4; D is undetermined. Trimming removed 2 bases at V and 8 bases at J, with 12 bases between. The CDR3 is 14 residues long. Germline-derived CDR1 and CDR2 are KGHSH and LQKENI. The CDR3 reads CASSPSGKQEKLFF. The CDR3 region has the DNA TGTGCCAGCTCACCATCAGGAAAGCAAGAAAAACTGTTTTTT.

This clone was recorded a few times. This chain uses TRBV7-6 with TRBJ1-3; 7 bases agree with TRBD1. Unmatched junction bases numbered 7, after V lost 2 bases and J lost 0 bases. The CDR3 has 17 amino acids. Germline V gene lookup returns CDR1 SGHVS and CDR2 FNYEAQ. CDR3 region: CASSLTTGPLSGNTIYF. The CDR3 bases are TGTGCCAGCAGCTTAACGACAGGGCCACTCTCTGGAAACACCATATATTTT.

The V and J genes are TRBV5-5 and TRBJ1-2; D is undetermined. The V gene's germline CDR1 is SGHKS and CDR2 YYEKEE (reference sequence). The length of the CDR3 is 13 residues. Trimming took off 0 bases at V and 3 bases at J, with 6 bases between the two ends. CDR3 nucleotide sequence: TGTGCCAGCAGCTTGGGTGCGGACTATGGCTACACCTTC. Its translation: CASSLGADYGYTF.

This sequence joins TRBV19 and TRBJ2-7; 8 bases fit TRBD1. Per germline, CDR1 LNHDA and CDR2 SQIVND (reference sequence). This CDR3 is 13 amino acids long. After removal of 8 bases from V and 3 bases from J, the junction contained 6 bases not matched to a gene. CDR3 nucleotide sequence: TGTGCCAGTCGGACAGGGCCCATCTACGAGCAGTACTTC. It codes for CASRTGPIYEQYF.

The chain uses TRBV25-1 and TRBJ1-1; D not resolved. The CDR3 runs 14 residues. Trimming shortened V by 4 bases and J by 2 bases, and 11 bases separated the two germline ends. CDR1 MGHDK and CDR2 SYGVNS come from the germline V gene. This chain's CDR3 is CASSGRGRNTEAFF. In DNA form, the CDR3 reads TGTGCCAGCAGTGGTCGGGGTCGAAACACTGAAGCTTTCTTT.

This sequence joins TRBV5-6 and TRBJ1-2; possibly TRBD1 for D (6 bases). Germline V lookup: CDR1 SGHDT, CDR2 YYEEEE. The V end was cut by 1 base, the J end by 4 bases, with 20 bases between. The CDR3 is 17 amino acids. Written as DNA, the CDR3 is TGTGCCAGCAGCTTGATCAGTCGGGGGCCATCCTTCTATGGCTACACCTTC. This sequence encodes CASSLISRGPSFYGYTF. The whole variable domain, remainder taken from reference TRBV5-6 and TRBJ1-2, is DAGVTQSPTHLIKTRGQQVTLRCSPKSGHDTVSWYQQALGQGPQFIFQYYEEEERQRGNFPDRFSGHQFPNYSSELNVNALLLGDSALYLCASSLISRGPSFYGYTFGSGTRLTVV.

This clone was picked up a small number of times. The chain couples TRBV6-5 to TRBJ2-7; D possibly corresponds to TRBD1 (5 bases). Germline assignment: CDR1 MNHEY and CDR2 SVGAGI. Trimming left V 2 bases short and J 5 bases short, with 13 bases between. The CDR3 covers 14 residues. The CDR3 loop reads CASSYGAGSHEQYF. The CDR3, as DNA: TGTGCCAGCAGTTACGGGGCAGGGTCCCACGAGCAGTACTTC.

The chain uses TRBV6-6 and TRBJ2-5; 11 bases line up with TRBD2. J gave up 1 base and V 2 bases, and 3 bases lay outside the gene matches. This CDR3 is 16 amino acids long. Germline CDR1 MNHNY, CDR2 SVGAGI (reference sequence). CDR3 nucleotides: TGTGCCAGCAGTTACAGGCTAGCGGGGGGCCAAGAGACCCAGTACTTC. Its protein is CASSYRLAGGQETQYF.

The V call is TRBV19, the J call TRBJ1-1; no clear D. This CDR3 has 14 amino acids. Trimming pared 0 bases from V and 4 bases from J, leaving 9 bases between. Germline-derived CDR1 and CDR2 are LNHDA and SQIVND (reference sequence). Written as DNA, the CDR3 is TGTGCCAGTAGTATAGAGTACACGGCCACTGAAGCTTTCTTT. This translates into CASSIEYTATEAFF.

Only one count was recorded for this clone. The CDR3 protein is CASSQAEATEAFF. The CDR3 DNA is TGCGCCAGCAGCCAAGCAGAAGCAACTGAAGCTTTCTTT. The rearrangement uses TRBV4-3 and TRBJ1-1, with no clear D. The CDR3 consists of 13 residues. Germline V gene sequence: CDR1 LGHNA, CDR2 YSLEER. V gave up 1 base and J gave up 5 bases, with 8 bases separating them.

The genes are TRBV2 and TRBJ2-3; no reliable D call. The V gene's germline CDR1 is SNHLY and CDR2 FYNNEI. V was clipped by 5 bases and J by 5 bases, with 8 bases between them. The CDR3 loop spans 12 amino acids. The CDR3 DNA sequence: TGTGCCAGCAGTCGTCCGGTAGATACGCAGTATTTT. As protein: CASSRPVDTQYF.

The chain uses TRBV19 and TRBJ2-4; D might be TRBD1 (6 bases). Germline V CDR1 and CDR2: LNHDA, SQIVND (reference sequence). Trimming removed 4 bases from V and 3 bases from J, with 16 bases in between. The CDR3 contains 16 residues. CDR3 sequence: CASSNTGTSGKNIQYF. CDR3 bases: TGTGCCAGTAGTAACACAGGGACCTCAGGCAAAAACATTCAGTACTTC.

V and J are TRBV27 and TRBJ2-7; the D gene is possibly TRBD2 (7 bases). Germline CDR1 is MNHEY and CDR2 is SMNVEV (reference sequence). The CDR3 consists of 14 residues. Between the trimmed V and J ends, which lost 6 bases and 6 bases, there was a span of 18 bases. This CDR3 reads CASSKRGGGSEQYF. In nucleotides, the CDR3 is TGTGCCAGCAGCAAAAGGGGAGGGGGGAGCGAGCAGTACTTC.

This chain joins TRBV9 and TRBJ1-6; D is uncertain. The germline CDR1 and CDR2 sequences are SGDLS and YYNGEE. This CDR3 contains 10 residues. V was trimmed by 3 bases and J by 15 bases, leaving 7 bases between them. The chain's CDR3 is CASSALHLHF. The DNA for the CDR3 is TGTGCCAGCAGCGCTCTTCACCTCCACTTT. The full variable domain, rest sourced from reference TRBV9 and TRBJ1-6, is DSGVTQTPKHLITATGQRVTLRCSPRSGDLSVYWYQQSLDQGLQFLIQYYNGEERAKGNILERFSAQQFPDLHSELNLSSLELGDSALYFCASSALHLHFGNGTRLTVT.

The V call is TRBV30, the J call TRBJ1-2, with TRBD1 as a possible D gene (6 bases). This CDR3 is 12 amino acids long. V dropped 5 bases and J dropped 8 bases, with 15 bases sitting between them. Germline CDR1 and CDR2: GTSNPN and SVGIG (reference sequence). The CDR3 coding sequence is TGTGCCTGGGGAAACAGGGTTAACGGCTACACCTTC. This translates into CAWGNRVNGYTF.